A selection of T cell receptor beta chains follows, all from one sample in a study of T cells in tuberculosis. Libraries were prepared by immunoSEQ multiplex PCR; TCRdb keeps only in-frame clonotypes and omits some of them. The sample yields 20,000 to 25,000 clones, around 94% seen once. Material for sequencing was PBMCs. The receptor set was obtained from a donor aged 10-29 years with latent tuberculosis or without tuberculosis infection. Some clones in this sample may be carry-over from other donors' samples. CDR3s include the opening cysteine and the closing phenylalanine or tryptophan. Fields, in order: CDR3 protein, CDR3 DNA, clone size, CDR3 length, V gene, D gene, J gene. The D gene is left open where the match is weak. Clone size appears in some rows only: once, few, many, or a class for an expanded clone.

CDR3: CASSGGNRQGPAAGDTQYF
DNA: TGCGCCAGCAGTGGTGGAAATCGGCAGGGTCCGGCGGCAGGCGATACGCAGTATTTT
size: NA
length: 19
V: TRBV10-2
D: NA
J: TRBJ2-3

CDR3: CASSLEQNTEAFF
DNA: TGCGCCAGCAGCTTGGAACAGAACACTGAAGCTTTCTTT
size: NA
length: 13
V: TRBV5-1
D: NA
J: TRBJ1-1

CDR3: CASSGGVAGELFF
DNA: TGTGCCAGCAGCGGAGGGGTGGCCGGGGAGCTGTTTTTT
size: once
length: 13
V: TRBV11-2
D: NA
J: TRBJ2-2

CDR3: CASSLEGVVDTQYF
DNA: TGCGCCAGCAGCTTGGAGGGAGTGGTTGATACGCAGTATTTT
size: NA
length: 14
V: TRBV4-1
D: NA
J: TRBJ2-3

CDR3: CASSYFWTATNEKLFF
DNA: TGTGCCAGCAGTTACTTCTGGACAGCAACAAATGAAAAACTGTTTTTT
size: NA
length: 16
V: TRBV6-5
D: NA
J: TRBJ1-4

CDR3: CASSPLAGPYEQYF
DNA: TGTGCCAGCAGCCCCCTAGCTGGGCCCTACGAGCAGTACTTC
size: NA
length: 14
V: TRBV6-1
D: NA
J: TRBJ2-7

CDR3: CASRRTGLYGYTF
DNA: TGTGCCAGCAGGCGAACAGGTTTATATGGCTACACCTTC
size: NA
length: 13
V: TRBV28
D: NA
J: TRBJ1-2

CDR3: CASSWEGRTEAFF
DNA: TGTGCCAGCAGTTGGGAGGGGAGAACTGAAGCTTTCTTT
size: NA
length: 13
V: TRBV6-5
D: NA
J: TRBJ1-1

CDR3: CASSYGQGREKLFF
DNA: TGTGCCAGCAGTTACGGGCAGGGTCGCGAAAAACTGTTTTTT
size: NA
length: 14
V: TRBV6-5
D: NA
J: TRBJ1-4

CDR3: CASSPGLGDTQYF
DNA: TGCGCCAGCAGCCCGGGACTAGGGGATACGCAGTATTTT
size: NA
length: 13
V: TRBV5-1
D: TRBD2
J: TRBJ2-3

CDR3: CASSLNNEQFF
DNA: TGTGCCAGCAGCCTTAACAATGAGCAGTTCTTC
size: NA
length: 11
V: TRBV7-6
D: NA
J: TRBJ2-1

CDR3: CASRTLGLGLQETQYF
DNA: TGTGCCAGCAGAACCCTGGGACTTGGGCTGCAAGAGACCCAGTACTTC
size: once
length: 16
V: TRBV28
D: NA
J: TRBJ2-5

CDR3: CASSLTGPGNTIYF
DNA: TGTGCCAGCAGCCTGACAGGGCCTGGAAACACCATATATTTT
size: NA
length: 14
V: TRBV25-1
D: TRBD1
J: TRBJ1-3

CDR3: CASSLGGEAGGLNTEAFF
DNA: TGTGCCAGCAGTTTAGGGGGGGAGGCCGGCGGATTGAACACTGAAGCTTTCTTT
size: once
length: 18
V: TRBV27
D: NA
J: TRBJ1-1

CDR3: CASSVNRGHEQFF
DNA: TGTGCCAGCAGCGTAAATAGGGGGCATGAGCAGTTCTTC
size: few
length: 13
V: TRBV9
D: TRBD1
J: TRBJ2-1

CDR3: CASSLGQGAADTQYF
DNA: TGTGCCAGCAGCTTAGGACAGGGGGCCGCAGATACGCAGTATTTT
size: NA
length: 15
V: TRBV11-3
D: TRBD1
J: TRBJ2-3

CDR3: CASSAGGLAGETQYF
DNA: TGTGCCAGCAGCGCCGGTGGACTAGCGGGAGAGACCCAGTACTTC
size: NA
length: 15
V: TRBV5-6
D: TRBD2
J: TRBJ2-5

CDR3: CASSGQGRIYGYTF
DNA: TGTGCCAGCAGTGGCCAGGGTAGGATATATGGCTACACCTTC
size: NA
length: 14
V: TRBV6-1
D: NA
J: TRBJ1-2

CDR3: CASSVGELAKNIQYF
DNA: TGTGCCAGCTCGGTCGGGGAACTAGCCAAAAACATTCAGTACTTC
size: NA
length: 15
V: TRBV18
D: NA
J: TRBJ2-4

CDR3: CASSLTGVNTEAFF
DNA: TGTGCCAGCAGCTTGACAGGGGTGAACACTGAAGCTTTCTTT
size: NA
length: 14
V: TRBV7-2
D: TRBD1
J: TRBJ1-1

CDR3: CASSSATGLIYGYTF
DNA: TGCGCCAGCAGCTCTGCGACAGGTTTGATCTATGGCTACACCTTC
size: once
length: 15
V: TRBV5-1
D: NA
J: TRBJ1-2

CDR3: CASSSSAGELFF
DNA: TGCGCCAGCAGCTCCTCGGCCGGGGAGCTGTTTTTT
size: NA
length: 12
V: TRBV4-3
D: NA
J: TRBJ2-2

CDR3: CASSATRQDFYGYTF
DNA: TGTGCCAGCAGCGCCACCCGACAGGATTTCTATGGCTACACCTTC
size: once
length: 15
V: TRBV14
D: NA
J: TRBJ1-2

CDR3: CASSFMLTGGNQPQHF
DNA: TGTGCCAGCAGTTTTATGCTCACAGGGGGCAATCAGCCCCAGCATTTT
size: NA
length: 16
V: TRBV6-6
D: TRBD1
J: TRBJ1-5

CDR3: CASSVSLVEDSNYGYTF
DNA: TGTGCCAGCAGCGTCTCGTTGGTTGAAGACTCTAACTATGGCTACACCTTC
size: NA
length: 17
V: TRBV9
D: NA
J: TRBJ1-2

CDR3: CASSLGNPGQNTEAFF
DNA: TGTGCCAGCAGCTTGGGTAATCCGGGACAGAATACTGAAGCTTTCTTT
size: NA
length: 16
V: TRBV5-8
D: TRBD1
J: TRBJ1-1

CDR3: CASSQMQLADENIQYF
DNA: TGCGCCAGCAGCCAGATGCAACTAGCGGATGAAAACATTCAGTACTTC
size: NA
length: 16
V: TRBV4-1
D: TRBD2
J: TRBJ2-4

CDR3: CASSWRGQIYEQYF
DNA: TGCGCCAGCAGCTGGCGGGGACAGATCTACGAGCAGTACTTC
size: NA
length: 14
V: TRBV5-1
D: NA
J: TRBJ2-7

CDR3: CASSFARYNEQFF
DNA: TGTGCCAGCAGCTTCGCCAGATACAATGAGCAGTTCTTC
size: NA
length: 13
V: TRBV5-4
D: NA
J: TRBJ2-1

CDR3: CAISVGGGLPSYNEQFF
DNA: TGTGCCATCAGTGTGGGGGGGGGCCTCCCTTCCTACAATGAGCAGTTCTTC
size: NA
length: 17
V: TRBV10-3
D: NA
J: TRBJ2-1

CDR3: CAITPKSRVTHEQFF
DNA: TGTGCCATCACCCCCAAGTCGAGGGTTACTCATGAGCAGTTCTTC
size: once
length: 15
V: TRBV10-3
D: NA
J: TRBJ2-1

CDR3: CASSLGVIRSSWGTEAFF
DNA: TGTGCCAGCAGCCTAGGGGTTATTCGCTCGTCGTGGGGCACTGAAGCTTTCTTT
size: NA
length: 18
V: TRBV5-6
D: NA
J: TRBJ1-1